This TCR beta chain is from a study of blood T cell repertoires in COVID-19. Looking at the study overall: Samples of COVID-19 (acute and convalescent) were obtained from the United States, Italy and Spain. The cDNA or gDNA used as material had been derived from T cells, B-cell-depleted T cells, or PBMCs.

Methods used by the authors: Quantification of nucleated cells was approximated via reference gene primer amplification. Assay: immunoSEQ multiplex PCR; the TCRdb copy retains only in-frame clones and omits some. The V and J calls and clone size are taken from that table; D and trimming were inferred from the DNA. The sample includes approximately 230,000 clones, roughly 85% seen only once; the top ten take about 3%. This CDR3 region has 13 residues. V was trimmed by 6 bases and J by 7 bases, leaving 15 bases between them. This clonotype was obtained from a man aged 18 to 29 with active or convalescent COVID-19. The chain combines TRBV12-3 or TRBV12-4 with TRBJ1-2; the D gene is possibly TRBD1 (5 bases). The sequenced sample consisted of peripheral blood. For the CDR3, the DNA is TGTGCCAGCAGCCCTCTTTTTAGGGGTGGCTACACCTTC. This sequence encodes CASSPLFRGGYTF.